Listed here is a single T cell receptor (beta chain). Germline lookup yields CDR1 LGHDT and CDR2 YNNKEL (reference sequence). The CDR3 loop spans 14 amino acids. V was pared by 5 bases and J by 1 base, with 9 bases between. Sequencing was performed with immunoSEQ multiplex PCR; in TCRdb, only in-frame clones are kept and a portion is missing. The sample includes 100,000 to 150,000 clones, around nine tenths of them seen just once. The sample originates from a study of control samples from healthy donors and cancer patients. The source of this sequence is a man aged 35 to 55 in good health. Sequenced: blood. The chain couples TRBV3-1 (or the pseudogene TRBV3-2) to TRBJ1-5; no definite D call. The DNA for the CDR3 is TGTGCCAGCAGCAACGACATAAGCAATCAGCCCCAGCATTTT. This gives the protein CASSNDISNQPQHF.